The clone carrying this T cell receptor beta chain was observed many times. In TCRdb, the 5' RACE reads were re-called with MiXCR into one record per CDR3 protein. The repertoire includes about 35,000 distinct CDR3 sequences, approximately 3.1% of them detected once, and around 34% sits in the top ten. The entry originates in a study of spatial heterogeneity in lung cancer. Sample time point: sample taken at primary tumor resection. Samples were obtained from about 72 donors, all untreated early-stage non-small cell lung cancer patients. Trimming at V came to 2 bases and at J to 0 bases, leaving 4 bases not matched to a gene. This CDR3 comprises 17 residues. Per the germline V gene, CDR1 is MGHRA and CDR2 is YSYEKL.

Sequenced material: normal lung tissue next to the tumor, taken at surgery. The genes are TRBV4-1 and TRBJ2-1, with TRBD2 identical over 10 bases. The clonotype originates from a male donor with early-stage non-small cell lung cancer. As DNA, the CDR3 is TGCGCCAGCAGCCAACCACTAGCGGGGAGCTCCTACAATGAGCAGTTCTTC. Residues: CASSQPLAGSSYNEQFF.